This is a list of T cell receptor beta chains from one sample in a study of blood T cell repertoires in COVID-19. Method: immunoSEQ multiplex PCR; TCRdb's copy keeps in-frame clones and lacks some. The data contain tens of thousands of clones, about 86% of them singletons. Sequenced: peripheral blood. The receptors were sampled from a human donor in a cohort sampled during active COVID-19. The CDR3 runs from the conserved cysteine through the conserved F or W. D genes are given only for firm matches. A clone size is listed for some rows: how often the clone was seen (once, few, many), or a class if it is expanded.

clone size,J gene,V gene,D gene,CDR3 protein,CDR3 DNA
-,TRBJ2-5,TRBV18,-,CASSPAAETQYF,TGTGCCAGCTCACCGGCGGCAGAGACCCAGTACTTC
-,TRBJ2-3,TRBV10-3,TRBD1,CAIKQGASTDTQYF,TGTGCCATCAAGCAGGGGGCGAGCACAGATACGCAGTATTTT
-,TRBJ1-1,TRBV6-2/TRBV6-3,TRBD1,CASSYPGQGRLGTEAFF,TGTGCCAGCAGTTACCCGGGACAGGGAAGACTGGGGACTGAAGCTTTCTTT
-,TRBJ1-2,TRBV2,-,CASREGFYGYTF,TGTGCCAGCAGAGAGGGTTTTTATGGCTACACCTTC
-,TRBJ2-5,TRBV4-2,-,CASSQERSQETQYF,TGTGCCAGCAGCCAAGAAAGGAGCCAAGAGACCCAGTACTTC
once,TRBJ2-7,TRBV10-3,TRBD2,CAIARGAEYEQYF,TGTGCCATCGCGCGGGGGGCGGAATACGAGCAGTACTTC
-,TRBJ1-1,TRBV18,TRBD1,CASSPLGQGKFRNTEAFF,TGTGCCAGCTCCCCCCTCGGACAGGGGAAGTTCCGGAACACTGAAGCTTTCTTT
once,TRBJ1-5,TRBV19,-,CASSIVRGIQPQHF,TGTGCCAGTAGTATAGTCCGGGGTATTCAGCCCCAGCATTTT
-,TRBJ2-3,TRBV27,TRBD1,CASSTLTWDRGLSDTQYF,TGTGCCAGCAGTACACTAACCTGGGACAGGGGGCTCTCAGATACGCAGTATTTT
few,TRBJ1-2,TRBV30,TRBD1,CAWSVRAGGGYTF,TGTGCCTGGAGTGTACGGGCAGGGGGCGGCTACACCTTC
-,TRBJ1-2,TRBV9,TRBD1,CASSVAGWGQGYGYTF,TGTGCCAGCAGCGTAGCCGGATGGGGACAGGGGTATGGCTACACCTTC
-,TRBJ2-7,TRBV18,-,CASSPRQAEGQYF,TGTGCCAGCTCACCAAGACAGGCCGAGGGGCAGTACTTC
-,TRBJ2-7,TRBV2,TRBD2,CASWGGEAYEQYF,TGTGCCAGCTGGGGAGGGGAGGCCTACGAGCAGTACTTC
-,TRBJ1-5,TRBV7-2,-,CASSLEMQYNQPQHF,TGTGCCAGCAGCTTAGAAATGCAGTACAATCAGCCCCAGCATTTT
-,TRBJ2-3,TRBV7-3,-,CASSLSMGGSGDTQYF,TGTGCCAGCAGCTTATCCATGGGGGGATCGGGAGATACGCAGTATTTT
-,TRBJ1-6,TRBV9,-,CASSPETGNSPLHF,TGTGCCAGCAGCCCAGAGACAGGAAATTCACCCCTCCACTTT
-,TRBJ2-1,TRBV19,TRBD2,CASRSGGSSNEQFF,TGTGCCAGTAGATCTGGCGGGAGCTCGAATGAGCAGTTCTTC